This T cell receptor (beta chain) appears in the sequencing data of a study of identical twins. TCRdb recomputed calls from the 5' RACE reads with MiXCR, one row per CDR3 protein. The sample contains over 600,000 distinct CDR3 sequences, 21% of which appear only once. This clonotype has at least ten counts. The antigen is not known. Findings and limits, study-wide: Twins shared out-of-frame alpha sequences with excess low generation probability.

The CDR3 consists of 15 residues. V was shortened by 6 bases and J by 5 bases, with 18 bases between the two germline ends. These same data were also listed under a study on T cells expressing NK-cell markers. From that paper: Seven sequenced donors out of eight were HCMV-seropositive, one seronegative. Dominant NKG2C+ clonotypes made up roughly 1.0-8% of CD8+ T cells in over five donors.

The sequenced sample consisted of PBMCs. The chain employs TRBV12-3 or TRBV12-4 and TRBJ2-3, with a possible D match to TRBD2 (6 bases). The clonotype was recovered from a woman in her late teens or twenties in good health. CDR3: CASRKSGVGGDTQYF. Here the CDR3 DNA reads TGTGCCAGCAGGAAGTCGGGAGTTGGGGGAGATACGCAGTATTTT.